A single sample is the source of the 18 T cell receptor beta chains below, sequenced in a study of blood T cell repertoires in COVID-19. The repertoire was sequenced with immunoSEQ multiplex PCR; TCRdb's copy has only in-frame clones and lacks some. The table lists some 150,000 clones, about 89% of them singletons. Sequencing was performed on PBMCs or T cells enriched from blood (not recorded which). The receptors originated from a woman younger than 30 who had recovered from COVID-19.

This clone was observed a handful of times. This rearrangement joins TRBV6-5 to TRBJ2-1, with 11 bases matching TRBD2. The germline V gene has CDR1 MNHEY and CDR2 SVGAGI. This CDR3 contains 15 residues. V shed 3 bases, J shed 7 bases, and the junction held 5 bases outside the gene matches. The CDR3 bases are TGTGCCAGCAGTTATAGCGGGAGGGCCCGAAATGAGCAGTTCTTC. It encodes CASSYSGRARNEQFF.

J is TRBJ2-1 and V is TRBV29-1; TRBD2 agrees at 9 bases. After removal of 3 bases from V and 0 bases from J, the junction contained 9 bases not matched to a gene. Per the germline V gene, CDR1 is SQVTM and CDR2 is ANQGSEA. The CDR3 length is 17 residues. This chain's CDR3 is CSVEGLAGRTSYNEQFF. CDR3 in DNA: TGCAGCGTTGAGGGCCTAGCGGGGAGGACCTCCTACAATGAGCAGTTCTTC.

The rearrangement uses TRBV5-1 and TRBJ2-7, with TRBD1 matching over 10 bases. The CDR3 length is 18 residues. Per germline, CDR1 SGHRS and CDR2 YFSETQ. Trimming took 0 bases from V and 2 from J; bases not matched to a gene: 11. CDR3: CASSLGAGSGTGAYEQYF. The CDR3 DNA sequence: TGCGCCAGCAGCTTGGGTGCTGGTAGCGGGACAGGGGCCTACGAGCAGTACTTC.

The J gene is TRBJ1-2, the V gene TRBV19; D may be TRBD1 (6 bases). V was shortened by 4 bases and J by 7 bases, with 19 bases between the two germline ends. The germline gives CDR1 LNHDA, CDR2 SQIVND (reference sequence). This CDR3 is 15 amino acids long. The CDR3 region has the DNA TGTGCCAGTAGTAAGGCAGGGACATTTTTTAGTGGCTACACCTTC. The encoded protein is CASSKAGTFFSGYTF.

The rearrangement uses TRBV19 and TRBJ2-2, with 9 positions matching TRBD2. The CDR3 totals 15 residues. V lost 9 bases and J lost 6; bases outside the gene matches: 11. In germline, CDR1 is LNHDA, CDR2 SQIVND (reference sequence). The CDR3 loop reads CARFFAGGFAGELFF. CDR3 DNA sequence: TGTGCCAGATTCTTCGCGGGAGGGTTTGCCGGGGAGCTGTTTTTT.

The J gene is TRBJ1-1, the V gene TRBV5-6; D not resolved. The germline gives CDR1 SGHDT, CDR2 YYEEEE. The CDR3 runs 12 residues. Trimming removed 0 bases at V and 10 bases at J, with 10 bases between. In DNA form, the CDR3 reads TGTGCCAGCAGCTTGGGTCCAGGTAGAGCTTTCTTT. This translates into CASSLGPGRAFF.

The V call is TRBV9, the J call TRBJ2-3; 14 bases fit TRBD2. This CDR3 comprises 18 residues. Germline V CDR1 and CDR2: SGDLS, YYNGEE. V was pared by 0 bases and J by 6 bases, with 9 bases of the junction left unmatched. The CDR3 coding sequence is TGTGCCAGCAGCGTAGCTAAGGGACTAGCGGGAGAAATGGATACGCAGTATTTT. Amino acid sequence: CASSVAKGLAGEMDTQYF.

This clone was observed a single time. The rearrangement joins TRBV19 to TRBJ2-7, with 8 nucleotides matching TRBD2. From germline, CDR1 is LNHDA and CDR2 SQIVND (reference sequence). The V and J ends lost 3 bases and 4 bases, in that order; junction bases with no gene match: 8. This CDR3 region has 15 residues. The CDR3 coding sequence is TGTGCCAGTAGTATCCTAGCGGGTACCGGTTACGAGCAGTACTTC. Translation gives CASSILAGTGYEQYF.

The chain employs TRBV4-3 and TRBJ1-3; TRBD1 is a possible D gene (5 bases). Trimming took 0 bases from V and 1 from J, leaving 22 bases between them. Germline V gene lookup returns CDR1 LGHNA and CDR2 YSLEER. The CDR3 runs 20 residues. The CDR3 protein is CASSQDWLTGQISSGNTIYF. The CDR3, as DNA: TGCGCCAGCAGCCAAGATTGGCTAACAGGACAAATAAGTTCTGGAAACACCATATATTTT.

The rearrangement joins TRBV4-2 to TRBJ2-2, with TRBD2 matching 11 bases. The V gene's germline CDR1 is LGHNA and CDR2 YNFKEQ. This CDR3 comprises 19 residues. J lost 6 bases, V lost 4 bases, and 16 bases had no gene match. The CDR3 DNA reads TGTGCCAGCAGCCTTACCCCACTAGCGGGAGCGAAAATGGCCGGGGAGCTGTTTTTT. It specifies CASSLTPLAGAKMAGELFF.

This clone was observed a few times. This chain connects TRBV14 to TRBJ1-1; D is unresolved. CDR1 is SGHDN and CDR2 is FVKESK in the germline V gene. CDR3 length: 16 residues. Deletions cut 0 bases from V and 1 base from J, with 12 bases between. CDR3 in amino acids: CASSQDAGYGNTEAFF. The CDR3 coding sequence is TGTGCCAGCAGCCAAGACGCGGGATACGGGAACACTGAAGCTTTCTTT.

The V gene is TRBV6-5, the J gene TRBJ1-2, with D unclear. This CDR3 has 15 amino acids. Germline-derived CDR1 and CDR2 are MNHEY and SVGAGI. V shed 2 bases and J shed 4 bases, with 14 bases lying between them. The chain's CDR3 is CASSYDGSSGYGYTF. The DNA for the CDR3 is TGTGCCAGCAGTTACGACGGATCCTCGGGCTATGGCTACACCTTC.

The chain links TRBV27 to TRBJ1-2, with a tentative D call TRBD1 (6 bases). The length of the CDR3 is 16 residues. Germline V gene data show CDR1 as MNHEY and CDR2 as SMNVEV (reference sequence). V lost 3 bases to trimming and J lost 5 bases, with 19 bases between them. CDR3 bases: TGTGCCAGCAGTTTGGGGCAGGGGTTACTTTGGTATGGCTACACCTTC. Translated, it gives CASSLGQGLLWYGYTF.

For the CDR3, the DNA is TGTGCCAGCAGTTACGCAGGGGACTACGAGCAGTACTTC. Residues: CASSYAGDYEQYF. This chain uses TRBV27 with TRBJ2-7; TRBD1 is a possible D gene (6 bases). Trimming cost V 4 bases and J 3 bases, with 10 bases left between them. The CDR3 totals 13 residues. Germline V CDR1 and CDR2: MNHEY, SMNVEV (reference sequence).

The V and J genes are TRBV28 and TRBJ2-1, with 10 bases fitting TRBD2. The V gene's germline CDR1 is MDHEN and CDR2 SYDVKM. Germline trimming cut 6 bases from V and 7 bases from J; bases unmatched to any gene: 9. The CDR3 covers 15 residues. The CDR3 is CASRAGLARENEQFF. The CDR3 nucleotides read TGTGCCAGCAGGGCGGGACTAGCGAGAGAAAATGAGCAGTTCTTC.

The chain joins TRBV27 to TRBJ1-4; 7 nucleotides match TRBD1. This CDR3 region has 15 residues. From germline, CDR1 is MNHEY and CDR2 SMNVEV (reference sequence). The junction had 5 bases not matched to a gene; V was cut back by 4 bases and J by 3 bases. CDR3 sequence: CASSSHRGSNEKLFF. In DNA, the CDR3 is TGTGCCAGCAGTTCACACAGGGGATCTAATGAAAAACTGTTTTTT. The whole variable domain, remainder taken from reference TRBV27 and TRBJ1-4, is EAQVTQNPRYLITVTGKKLTVTCSQNMNHEYMSWYRQDPGLGLRQIYYSMNVEVTDKGDVPEGYKVSRKEKRNFPLILESPSPNQTSLYFCASSSHRGSNEKLFFGSGTQLSVL.

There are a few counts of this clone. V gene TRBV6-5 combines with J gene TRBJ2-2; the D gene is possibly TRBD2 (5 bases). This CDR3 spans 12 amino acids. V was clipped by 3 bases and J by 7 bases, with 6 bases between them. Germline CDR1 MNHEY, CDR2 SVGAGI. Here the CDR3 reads CASSYRGGELFF. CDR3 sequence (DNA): TGTGCCAGCAGTTATCGGGGCGGGGAGCTGTTTTTT.

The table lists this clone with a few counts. DNA of the CDR3: TGCGCCAGCAGCTTTACCGGGCTAGCGAGGGGCTCCTACGAGCAGTACTTC. This sequence encodes CASSFTGLARGSYEQYF. This chain uses TRBV5-1 with TRBJ2-7; D might be TRBD2 (6 bases). Between the trimmed V and J ends, which lost 2 bases and 0 bases, there was a span of 18 bases. The length of the CDR3 is 17 residues. Germline V gene sequence: CDR1 SGHRS, CDR2 YFSETQ.